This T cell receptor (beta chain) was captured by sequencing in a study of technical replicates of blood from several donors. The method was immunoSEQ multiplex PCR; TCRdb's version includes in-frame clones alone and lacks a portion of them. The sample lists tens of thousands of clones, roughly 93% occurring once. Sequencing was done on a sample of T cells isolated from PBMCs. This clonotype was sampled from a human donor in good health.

In nucleotides, the CDR3 is TGTGCCAGCAGCTTATTGAGTCGTTCCTACGAGCAGTACTTC. Protein product: CASSLLSRSYEQYF. The chain joins TRBV5-6 to TRBJ2-7; D is uncertain. V was pared by 2 bases and J by 1 base, with 10 bases between. Germline loops: CDR1 SGHDT, CDR2 YYEEEE. The CDR3 covers 14 residues.